The clone carrying this T cell receptor (beta chain) was detected ten times or more. This sample is part of a study of T cells in Graves' hyperthyroidism and ophthalmopathy. Germline loops: CDR1 SEHNR, CDR2 FQNEAQ (reference sequence). The CDR3 is 15 amino acids. V was pared by 5 bases and J by 2 bases, with 13 bases between. Template material for amplifying TCR beta CDR3 regions consisted of RNA transcripts. The HTBI primer set served for first-round RT-PCR of the TCR CDR3. TCRdb re-called the multiplex PCR reads with MiXCR, one entry per CDR3 protein. The sample lists around 700,000 distinct CDR3 sequences, 18% seen once, with over 15% in the top ten.

The chain links TRBV7-9 to TRBJ1-5; D is perhaps TRBD1 (5 bases). This clonotype was obtained from a woman between 45 and 65 years old with Graves' hyperthyroidism that later progressed to Graves' ophthalmopathy. The sequencing sample was made of blood. Written as DNA, the CDR3 is TGTGCCAGCAGCCCAAATTTGGGGGGCAATCAGCCCCAGCATTTT. This translates into CASSPNLGGNQPQHF. Using reference TRBV7-9 and TRBJ1-5 for the parts outside the CDR3, the full variable domain is DTGVSQNPRHKITKRGQNVTFRCDPISEHNRLYWYRQTLGQGPEFLTYFQNEAQLEKSRLLSDRFSAERPKGSFSTLEIQRTEQGDSAMYLCASSPNLGGNQPQHFGDGTRLSIL.